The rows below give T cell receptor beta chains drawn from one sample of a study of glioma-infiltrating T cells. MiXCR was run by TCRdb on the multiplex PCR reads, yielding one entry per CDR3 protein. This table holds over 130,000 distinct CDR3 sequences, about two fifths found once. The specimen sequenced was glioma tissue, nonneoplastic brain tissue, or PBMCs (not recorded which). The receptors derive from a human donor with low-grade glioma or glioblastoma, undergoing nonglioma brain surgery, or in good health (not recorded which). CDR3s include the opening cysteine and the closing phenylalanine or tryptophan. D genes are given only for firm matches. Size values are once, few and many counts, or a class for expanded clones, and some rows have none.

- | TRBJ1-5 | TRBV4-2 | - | CASSQVEQGEGQPQHF | TGTGCCAGCAGCCAAGTTGAGCAGGGAGAGGGTCAGCCCCAGCATTTT
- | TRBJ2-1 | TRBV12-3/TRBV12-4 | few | CASSRSDNEQFF | TGTGCCAGCAGTCGGAGCGACAATGAGCAGTTCTTC
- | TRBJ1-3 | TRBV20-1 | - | CSARDPSSGNTIYF | TGCAGTGCTAGAGACCCTAGCTCTGGAAACACCATATATTTT
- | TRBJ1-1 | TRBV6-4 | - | CASSEELNTEAFF | TGTGCCAGCAGTGAAGAACTGAACACTGAAGCTTTCTTT
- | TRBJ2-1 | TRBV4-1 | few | CASSLRSLPNPNEQFF | TGCGCCAGCAGCCTGAGGAGTCTCCCGAACCCCAATGAGCAGTTCTTC
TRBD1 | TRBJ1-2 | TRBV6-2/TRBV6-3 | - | CASSRGQGASGGYTF | TGTGCCAGCAGCCGCGGACAGGGGGCAAGTGGTGGCTACACCTTC
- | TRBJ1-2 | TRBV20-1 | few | CSASQGGEGYTF | TGCAGTGCTAGTCAGGGTGGCGAAGGCTACACCTTC
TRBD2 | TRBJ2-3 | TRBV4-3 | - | CASSQDLTSGEYTDTQYF | TGCGCCAGCAGCCAAGATCTTACTAGCGGGGAATACACAGATACGCAGTATTTT
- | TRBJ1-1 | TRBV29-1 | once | CSVGTQPDTEAFF | TGCAGCGTGGGGACCCAGCCAGACACTGAAGCTTTCTTT
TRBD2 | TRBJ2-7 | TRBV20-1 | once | CSASRASGGSYEQHF | TGCAGTGCTAGTCGGGCTAGCGGAGGCTCCTACGAGCAGCACTTC
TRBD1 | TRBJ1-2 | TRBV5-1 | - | CASSASVTGGAWGYTF | TGCGCCAGCAGCGCGTCCGTGACAGGGGGCGCCTGGGGCTACACCTTC
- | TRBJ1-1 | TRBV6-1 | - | CASRGLSNTEAFF | TGTGCCAGCAGGGGACTGAGTAACACTGAAGCTTTCTTT
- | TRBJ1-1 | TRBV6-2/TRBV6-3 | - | CAISDRGTEAFF | TGTGCCATCAGTGACCGGGGCACTGAAGCTTTCTTT
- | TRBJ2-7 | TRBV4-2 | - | CASSPDRGGVYEQYF | TGTGCCAGCAGCCCAGACAGGGGAGGGGTATACGAGCAGTACTTC
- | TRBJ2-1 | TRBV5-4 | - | CASTLGSYNEQFF | TGTGCCAGCACCCTGGGGAGCTATAATGAGCAGTTCTTC
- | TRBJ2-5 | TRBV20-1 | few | CSARDLAPRETQYF | TGCAGTGCTAGAGACCTAGCGCCTCGGGAGACCCAGTACTTC
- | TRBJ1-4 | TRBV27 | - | CASRRWEGGDEKLFF | TGTGCCAGCAGACGCTGGGAGGGTGGTGATGAAAAACTGTTTTTT
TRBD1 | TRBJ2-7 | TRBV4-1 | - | CASSQEDRGLEQYF | TGCGCCAGCAGCCAAGAGGACAGGGGATTAGAGCAGTACTTC
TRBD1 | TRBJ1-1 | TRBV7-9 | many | CASSPRTGTYTEAFF | TGTGCCAGCAGCCCCAGGACAGGGACGTACACTGAAGCTTTCTTT
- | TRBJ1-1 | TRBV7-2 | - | CASSLGLMGAEAFF | TGTGCCAGCAGCTTAGGGCTGATGGGCGCTGAAGCTTTCTTT
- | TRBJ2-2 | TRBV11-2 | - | CASSPDTGELFF | TGTGCCAGCAGCCCAGACACAGGGGAGCTGTTTTTT
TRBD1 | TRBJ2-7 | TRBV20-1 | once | CSAWGQPSYEQYF | TGCAGTGCCTGGGGACAGCCCTCCTACGAGCAGTACTTC
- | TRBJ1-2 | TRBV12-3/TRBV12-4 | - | CASSPKSSGRYGYTF | TGTGCCAGCAGTCCTAAATCCTCAGGGCGGTATGGCTACACCTTC
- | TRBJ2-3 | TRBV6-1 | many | CASRRFSTDTQYF | TGTGCCAGCAGGAGATTTAGCACAGATACGCAGTATTTT
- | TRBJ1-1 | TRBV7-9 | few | CASSLGAAANTEAFF | TGTGCCAGCAGCTTAGGTGCGGCAGCGAACACTGAAGCTTTCTTT
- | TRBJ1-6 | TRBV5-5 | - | CASSAGLNSPLHF | TGTGCCAGCAGCGCAGGGTTGAATTCACCCCTCCACTTT